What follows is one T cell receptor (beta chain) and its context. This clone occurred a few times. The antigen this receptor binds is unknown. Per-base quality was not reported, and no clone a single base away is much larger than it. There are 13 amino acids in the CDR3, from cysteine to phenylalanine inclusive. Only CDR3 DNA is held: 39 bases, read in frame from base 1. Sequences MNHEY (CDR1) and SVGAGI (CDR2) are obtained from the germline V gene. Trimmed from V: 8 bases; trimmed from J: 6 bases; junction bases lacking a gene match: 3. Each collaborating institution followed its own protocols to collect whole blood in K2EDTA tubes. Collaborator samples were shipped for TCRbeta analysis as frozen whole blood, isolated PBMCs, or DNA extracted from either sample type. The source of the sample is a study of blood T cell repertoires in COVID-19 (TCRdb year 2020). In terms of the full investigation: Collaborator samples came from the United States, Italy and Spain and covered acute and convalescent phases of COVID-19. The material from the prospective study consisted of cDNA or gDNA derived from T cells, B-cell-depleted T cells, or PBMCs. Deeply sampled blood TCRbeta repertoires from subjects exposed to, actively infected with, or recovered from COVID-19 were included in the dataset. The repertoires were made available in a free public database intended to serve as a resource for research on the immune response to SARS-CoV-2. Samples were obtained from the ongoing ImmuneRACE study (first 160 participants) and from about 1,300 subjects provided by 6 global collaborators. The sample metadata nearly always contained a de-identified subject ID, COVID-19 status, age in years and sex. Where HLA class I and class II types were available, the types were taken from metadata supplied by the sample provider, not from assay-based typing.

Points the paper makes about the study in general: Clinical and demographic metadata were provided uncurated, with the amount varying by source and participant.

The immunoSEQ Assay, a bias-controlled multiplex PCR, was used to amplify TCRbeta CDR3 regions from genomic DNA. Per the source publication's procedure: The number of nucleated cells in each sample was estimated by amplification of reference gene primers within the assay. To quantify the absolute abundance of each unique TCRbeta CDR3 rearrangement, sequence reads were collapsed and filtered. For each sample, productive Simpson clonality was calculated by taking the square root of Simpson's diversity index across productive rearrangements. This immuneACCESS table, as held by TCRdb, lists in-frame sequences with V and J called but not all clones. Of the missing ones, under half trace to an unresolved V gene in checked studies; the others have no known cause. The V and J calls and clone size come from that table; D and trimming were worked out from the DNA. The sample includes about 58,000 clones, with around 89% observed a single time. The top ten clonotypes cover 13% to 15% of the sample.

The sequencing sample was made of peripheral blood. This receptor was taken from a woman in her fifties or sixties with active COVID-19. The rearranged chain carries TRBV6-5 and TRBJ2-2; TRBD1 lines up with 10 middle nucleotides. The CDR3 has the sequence CASGQGVSGELFF. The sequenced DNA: TGTGCCAGCGGACAGGGGGTCTCCGGGGAGCTGTTTTTT.